The 7 T cell receptor beta chains in this list originate from one sample, sequenced in a study of T-cell memory formation after mild COVID-19. TCRdb ran MiXCR on the 5' RACE reads and lists one entry per CDR3 protein. The data hold 350,000 to 400,000 distinct CDR3 sequences, with around 21% observed a single time. Sample: PBMCs or a T cell subset sorted from them (not recorded which). The source of these receptors is an adult woman who had mild COVID-19 (a few samples of this study predate the infection). Cell type and time point are not known.

The gene calls are TRBV4-1 and TRBJ2-2; 12 nucleotides agree with TRBD2. CDR3 length equals 17 residues. Germline CDR1 reads MGHRA; CDR2 reads YSYEKL. V lost 1 base, J lost 1 base, and 1 base stayed unmatched. This CDR3 is CASSQGLAGVNTGELFF. CDR3 DNA sequence: TGCGCCAGCAGCCAAGGACTAGCGGGGGTGAACACCGGGGAGCTGTTTTTT.

This clonotype was seen a handful of times. The chain carries TRBV12-3 or TRBV12-4 and TRBJ1-1; the match to TRBD1 covers 8 bases. With V trimmed by 6 bases and J by 1 base, 7 bases remained unmatched. The CDR3 runs 15 residues. In nucleotides, the CDR3 is TGTGCCAGCAGGCCTGACAGGGGAAGGAACACTGAAGCTTTCTTT. Translated: CASRPDRGRNTEAFF.

The rearrangement uses TRBV10-3 and TRBJ2-1, with D unclear. The CDR3 spans 13 residues. Germline assignment: CDR1 ENHRY and CDR2 SYGVKD. The V and J ends lost 10 bases and 10 bases respectively, with 20 bases between them. The CDR3 sequence: CATAGRKGSEQFF. The CDR3 bases are TGTGCCACCGCAGGTAGAAAGGGCTCGGAGCAGTTCTTC.

In its sample, this clonotype was seen a few times. CDR3 residues: CSARGAIRTDTQYF. The CDR3, as DNA: TGCAGTGCTAGAGGCGCTATTCGCACAGATACGCAGTATTTT. The chain recombines TRBV20-1 with TRBJ2-3; D gene ambiguous. Trimming shortened V by 1 base and J by 1 base, and 9 bases separated the two germline ends. CDR3 length: 14 residues. Per germline, CDR1 DFQATT and CDR2 SNEGSKA (reference sequence).

The sample holds many counts of this clonotype. The genes are TRBV7-2 and TRBJ2-1; D gene uncertain. The V and J ends lost 4 bases and 6 bases respectively, with 7 bases between them. Germline CDR1 is SGHTA and CDR2 is FQGNSA. The CDR3 is made up of 12 amino acids. CDR3 sequence reads: CASSSGPNEQFF. CDR3 nucleotide sequence: TGTGCCAGCAGCTCGGGCCCCAATGAGCAGTTCTTC. The full variable domain, its missing parts supplied by reference TRBV7-2 and TRBJ2-1, is GAGVSQSPSNKVTEKGKDVELRCDPISGHTALYWYRQSLGQGLEFLIYFQGNSAPDKSGLPSDRFSAERTGGSVSTLTIQRTQQEDSAVYLCASSSGPNEQFFGPGTRLTVL.

The chain combines TRBV4-2 with TRBJ2-1, with TRBD2 identical over 7 bases. This CDR3 is built from 19 residues. The junction had 12 bases not matched to a gene; V was cut back by 1 base and J by 0 bases. The germline V gene encodes CDR1 LGHNA and CDR2 YNFKEQ. The CDR3 DNA reads as TGTGCCAGCAGCCAAGTAGGGCTAGCGGACGTTAGCTCCTACAATGAGCAGTTCTTC. It yields the protein CASSQVGLADVSSYNEQFF.

The chain has TRBV5-1 and TRBJ2-5, with 11 bases aligning to TRBD2. Germline CDR1 and CDR2: SGHRS and YFSETQ. V lost 0 bases to trimming and J lost 3 bases; unmatched junction nucleotides: 10. The CDR3 runs to 18 residues. CDR3 bases: TGCGCCAGCAGCTTGGCTCTAGCGGGGGGCTCTGGTAAAGAGACCCAGTACTTC. Translation gives CASSLALAGGSGKETQYF.